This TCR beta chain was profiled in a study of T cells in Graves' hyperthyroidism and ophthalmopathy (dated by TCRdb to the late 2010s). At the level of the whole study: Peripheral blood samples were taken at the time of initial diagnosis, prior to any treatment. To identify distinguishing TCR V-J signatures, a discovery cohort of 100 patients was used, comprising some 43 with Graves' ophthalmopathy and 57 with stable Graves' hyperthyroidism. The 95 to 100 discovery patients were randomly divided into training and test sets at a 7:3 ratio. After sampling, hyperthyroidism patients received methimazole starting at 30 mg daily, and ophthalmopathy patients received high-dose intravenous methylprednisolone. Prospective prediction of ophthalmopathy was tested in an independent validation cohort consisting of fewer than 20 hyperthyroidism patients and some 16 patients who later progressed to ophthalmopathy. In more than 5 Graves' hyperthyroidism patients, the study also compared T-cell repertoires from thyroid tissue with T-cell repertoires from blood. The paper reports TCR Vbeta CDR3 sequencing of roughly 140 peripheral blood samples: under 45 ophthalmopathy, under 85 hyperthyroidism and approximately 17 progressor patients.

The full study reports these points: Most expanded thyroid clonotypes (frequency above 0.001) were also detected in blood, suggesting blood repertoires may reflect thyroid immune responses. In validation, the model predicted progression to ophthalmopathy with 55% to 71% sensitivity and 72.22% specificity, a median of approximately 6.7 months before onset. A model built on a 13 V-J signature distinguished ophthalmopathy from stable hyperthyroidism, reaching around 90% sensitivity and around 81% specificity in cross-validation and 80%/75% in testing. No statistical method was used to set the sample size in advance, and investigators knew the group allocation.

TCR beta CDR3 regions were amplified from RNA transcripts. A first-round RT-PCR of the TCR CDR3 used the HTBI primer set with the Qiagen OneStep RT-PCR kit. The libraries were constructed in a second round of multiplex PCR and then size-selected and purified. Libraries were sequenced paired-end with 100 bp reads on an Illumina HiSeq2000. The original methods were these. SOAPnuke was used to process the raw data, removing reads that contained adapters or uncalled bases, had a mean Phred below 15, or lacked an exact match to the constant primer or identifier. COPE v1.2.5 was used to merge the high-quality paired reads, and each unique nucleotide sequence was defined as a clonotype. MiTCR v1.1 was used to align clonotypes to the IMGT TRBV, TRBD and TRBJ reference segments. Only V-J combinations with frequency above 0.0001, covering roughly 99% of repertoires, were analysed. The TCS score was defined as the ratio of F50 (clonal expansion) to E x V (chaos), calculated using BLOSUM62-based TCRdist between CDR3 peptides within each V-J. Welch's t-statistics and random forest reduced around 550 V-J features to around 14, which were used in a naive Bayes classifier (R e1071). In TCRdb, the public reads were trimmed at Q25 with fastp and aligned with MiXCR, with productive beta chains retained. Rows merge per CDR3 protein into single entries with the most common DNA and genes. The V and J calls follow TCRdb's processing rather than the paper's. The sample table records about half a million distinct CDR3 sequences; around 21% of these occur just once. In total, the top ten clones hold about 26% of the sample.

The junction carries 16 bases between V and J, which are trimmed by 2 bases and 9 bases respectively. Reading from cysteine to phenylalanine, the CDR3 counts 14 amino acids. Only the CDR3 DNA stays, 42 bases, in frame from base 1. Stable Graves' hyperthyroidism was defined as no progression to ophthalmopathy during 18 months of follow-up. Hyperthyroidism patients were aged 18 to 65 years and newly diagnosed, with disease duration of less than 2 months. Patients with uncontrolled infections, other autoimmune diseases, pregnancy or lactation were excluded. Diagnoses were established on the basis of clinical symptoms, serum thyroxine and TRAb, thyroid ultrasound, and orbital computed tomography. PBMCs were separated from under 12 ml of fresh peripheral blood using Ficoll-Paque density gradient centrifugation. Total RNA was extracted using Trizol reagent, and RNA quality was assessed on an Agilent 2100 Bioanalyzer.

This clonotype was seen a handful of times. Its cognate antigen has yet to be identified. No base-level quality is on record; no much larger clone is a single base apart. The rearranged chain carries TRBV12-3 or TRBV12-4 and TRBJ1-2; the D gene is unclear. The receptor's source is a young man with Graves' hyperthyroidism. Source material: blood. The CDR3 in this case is CASSLRANPRSYTF. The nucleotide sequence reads TGTGCCAGCAGTTTAAGGGCCAACCCTCGGAGCTACACCTTC.